This T cell receptor beta chain comes out of a study of blood T cell repertoires in COVID-19. Study members were between roughly 18 and 100 years old and lived in 24 US regions. Cohort allocation depended upon clinical history that participants reported. The V gene's germline CDR1 is MDHEN and CDR2 SYDVKM. This CDR3 is built from 15 residues. V lost 7 bases to trimming and J lost 6 bases, with 19 bases between them. The assay was immunoSEQ multiplex PCR, and TCRdb's table has in-frame clones only and misses some. The sample contains fewer than 250,000 clones, about 81% of which appear only once. The rearrangement uses TRBV28 and TRBJ1-5; a weak D match, TRBD1 (5 bases). Source material: PBMCs or T cells enriched from blood (not recorded which). This sequence originates from a woman aged 25 to 45 who had recovered from COVID-19. The CDR3 nucleotides are TGTGCCAGCAATCCTGGGGCAGCAACAGGTCAGCCCCAGCATTTT. It translates to CASNPGAATGQPQHF.